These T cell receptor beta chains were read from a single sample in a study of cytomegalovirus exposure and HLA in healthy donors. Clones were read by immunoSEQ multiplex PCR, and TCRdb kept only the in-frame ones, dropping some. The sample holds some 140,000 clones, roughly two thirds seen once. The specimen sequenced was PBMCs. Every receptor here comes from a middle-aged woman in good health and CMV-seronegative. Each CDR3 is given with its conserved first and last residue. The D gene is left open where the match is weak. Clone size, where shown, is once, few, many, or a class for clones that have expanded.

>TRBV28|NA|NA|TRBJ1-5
CASSTRGGSQPQHF
TGTGCCAGCAGTACCCGGGGAGGTTCGCAGCCCCAGCATTTT
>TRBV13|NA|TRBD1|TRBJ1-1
CASSLGQGIMNTEAFF
TGTGCCAGCAGCTTAGGACAGGGGATAATGAACACTGAAGCTTTCTTT
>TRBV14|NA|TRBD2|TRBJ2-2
CASSQRGVYTGELFF
TGTGCCAGCAGCCAACGGGGGGTCTACACCGGGGAGCTGTTTTTT
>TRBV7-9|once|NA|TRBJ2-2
CSSSFLAGELFF
TGTTCCAGCAGCTTCCTCGCCGGGGAGCTGTTTTTT
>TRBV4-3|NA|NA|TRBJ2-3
CASSQDVLATDTQYF
TGCGCCAGCAGCCAAGACGTCTTGGCTACAGATACGCAGTATTTT
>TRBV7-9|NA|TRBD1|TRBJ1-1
CASGAGTGANTEAFF
TGTGCCAGCGGGGCCGGGACAGGGGCGAACACTGAAGCTTTCTTT
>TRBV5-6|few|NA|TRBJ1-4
CASSLGRGSEKLFF
TGTGCCAGCAGCTTGGGACGGGGAAGCGAAAAACTGTTTTTT
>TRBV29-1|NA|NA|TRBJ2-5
CSVDREIQETQYF
TGCAGCGTTGATCGGGAGATCCAAGAGACCCAGTACTTC
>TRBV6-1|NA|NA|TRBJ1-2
CASSGGTSYGYTF
TGTGCCAGCAGTGGGGGGACAAGTTATGGCTACACCTTC
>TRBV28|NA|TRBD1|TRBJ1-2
CASSPEGAQSNYGYTF
TGTGCCAGCAGTCCCGAGGGGGCCCAATCTAACTATGGCTACACCTTC
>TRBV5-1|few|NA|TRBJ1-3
CASKAGISGNTIYF
TGCGCCAGTAAAGCGGGGATCTCTGGAAACACCATATATTTT
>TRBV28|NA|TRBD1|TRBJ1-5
CASSLPGQSPYQPQHF
TGTGCCAGCAGTTTACCGGGACAGTCTCCATATCAGCCCCAGCATTTT
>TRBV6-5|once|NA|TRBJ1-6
CASSYSYRVGSPLHF
TGTGCCAGCAGTTATAGTTACAGGGTGGGCTCACCCCTCCACTTT
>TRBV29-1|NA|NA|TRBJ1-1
CSVEEGYEEAFF
TGCAGCGTTGAAGAGGGCTATGAGGAAGCTTTCTTT
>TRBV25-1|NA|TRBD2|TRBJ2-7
CASSDWSSGAREQYF
TGTGCCAGCAGTGACTGGAGTAGCGGGGCGCGAGAGCAGTACTTC
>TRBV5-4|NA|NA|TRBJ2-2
CASSPGGLSGQNTGELFF
TGTGCCAGCAGCCCGGGGGGCCTCAGCGGGCAGAACACCGGGGAGCTGTTTTTT
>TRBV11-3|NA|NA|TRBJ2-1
CASSTDGMGGGNEQFF
TGTGCCAGCAGCACTGATGGGATGGGAGGGGGCAATGAGCAGTTCTTC
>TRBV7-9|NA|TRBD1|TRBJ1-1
CSSSRGRDTEAFF
TGTTCCAGCTCCAGGGGGCGCGACACTGAAGCTTTCTTT
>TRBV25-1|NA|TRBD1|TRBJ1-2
CASSGERGRLYGYTF
TGTGCCAGCAGTGGTGAGAGGGGGCGCCTCTATGGCTACACCTTC
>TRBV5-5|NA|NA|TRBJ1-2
CASSLGLYTEYYGYTF
TGTGCCAGCAGCTTAGGACTGTACACCGAATACTATGGCTACACCTTC
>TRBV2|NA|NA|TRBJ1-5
CASSTYDNQPQHF
TGTGCCAGCAGTACCTACGACAATCAGCCCCAGCATTTT
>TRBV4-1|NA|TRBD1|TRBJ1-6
CASSQGDRVYNSPLHF
TGCGCCAGCAGCCAAGGAGACAGGGTCTATAATTCACCCCTCCACTTT
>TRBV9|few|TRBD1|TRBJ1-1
CASSAPTGQGEIAFF
TGTGCCAGCAGCGCGCCTACGGGACAGGGGGAAATTGCTTTCTTT
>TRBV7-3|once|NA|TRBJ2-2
CASSLGSGTGELFF
TGTGCCAGCAGCTTAGGTAGCGGCACCGGGGAGCTGTTTTTT
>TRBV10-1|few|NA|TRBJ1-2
CASRSLAFYGYTF
TGCGCCAGCAGGTCCTTGGCTTTCTATGGCTACACCTTC